This T cell receptor beta chain was documented in a study of T cell changes during pregnancy in multiple sclerosis (dated 2019 in TCRdb). Background on the whole study: The study looked at changes in the T cell repertoire across pregnancy in women with multiple sclerosis.

Comments on this clone: Its antigen target is currently unknown. No much larger clone is present one base from it, and per-base qualities are unavailable.

CDR1 MNHEY and CDR2 SMNVEV were looked up in the germline V gene (reference sequence). Germline trimming amounts to 3 bases on V and 7 bases on J, with 6 as the count of junction bases outside the gene matches. The CDR3 starts with the cysteine, ends with the phenylalanine, and has 15 residues. The entry retains the CDR3 DNA only, 45 bases that are in frame from base 1. The receptor library was made with the immunoSEQ multiplex PCR assay. The immuneACCESS repertoire file appears here via TCRdb, limited to in-frame rearrangements. These files lack a portion of the clones; in checked studies, under half of the deficit traces to unresolved V genes, and the cause of the others is not known. Present in this sample are some 80,000 clones, more than 85% of which were seen just once. The ten largest make up approximately 2.4% of the sample.

The sequences come from peripheral blood, collected in the first trimester of pregnancy. The sequence links TRBV27 to TRBJ1-6, with 7 junctional bases fitting TRBD1. The clonotype comes from a female donor with multiple sclerosis, enrolled in a pregnancy study. The DNA reads TGTGCCAGCAGTTTCTCAGACAGGGTGAATTCACCCCTCCACTTT. Its protein is CASSFSDRVNSPLHF.